Listed below are T cell receptor beta chains from one sample, sequenced in a study of T cell changes during pregnancy in multiple sclerosis. Method: immunoSEQ multiplex PCR; TCRdb's copy keeps in-frame clones and lacks some. The sample contains fewer than 15,000 clones, around 85% of which appear only once. The sequencing used CD8+ T cells from peripheral blood mononuclear cells, collected in the first trimester of pregnancy. The receptors were sampled from a female donor with multiple sclerosis, enrolled in a pregnancy study. CDR3s include the opening cysteine and the closing phenylalanine or tryptophan. Fields, in order: CDR3 protein, CDR3 DNA, V gene, J gene, clone size, D gene. A D gene is named only where the DNA matches it firmly. Clone size is not always given. Where it is, it says once, few, many or a class for expanded clones.

CDR3: CASSVGGLPERYEQYF
DNA: TGTGCCAGCAGCGTAGGCGGACTCCCTGAAAGATACGAGCAGTACTTC
V: TRBV9
J: TRBJ2-7
size: once
D: -

CDR3: CASSSIAGREQYF
DNA: TGTGCCAGCAGCTCGATAGCGGGACGCGAGCAGTACTTC
V: TRBV5-4
J: TRBJ2-7
size: medium-sized
D: TRBD2

CDR3: CASSPPGVGGYNEQFF
DNA: TGTGCCAGCAGCCCCCCGGGGGTAGGTGGCTACAATGAGCAGTTCTTC
V: TRBV7-3
J: TRBJ2-1
size: -
D: -

CDR3: CASSVLSGGADNEQFF
DNA: TGTGCCAGCAGCGTATTGAGCGGGGGGGCGGACAATGAGCAGTTCTTC
V: TRBV9
J: TRBJ2-1
size: -
D: TRBD2

CDR3: CASSLFTGGALRTQYF
DNA: TGTGCCAGCAGTTTATTTACCGGGGGGGCTCTGAGGACCCAGTACTTC
V: TRBV27
J: TRBJ2-5
size: -
D: TRBD2

CDR3: CASSYSQRSFNYGYTF
DNA: TGTGCCAGCAGTTACTCTCAGAGGAGCTTTAACTATGGCTACACCTTC
V: TRBV6-5
J: TRBJ1-2
size: -
D: -

CDR3: CASSLTGVNEKLFF
DNA: TGTGCCAGCAGCCTGACAGGGGTTAATGAAAAACTGTTTTTT
V: TRBV7-2
J: TRBJ1-4
size: once
D: TRBD1

CDR3: CAISRSYGYTF
DNA: TGTGCCATCAGTCGTAGCTATGGCTACACCTTC
V: TRBV10-3
J: TRBJ1-2
size: -
D: -

CDR3: CASTQTGRRTEAFF
DNA: TGTGCCAGCACCCAGACAGGGCGAAGAACTGAAGCTTTCTTT
V: TRBV11-2
J: TRBJ1-1
size: -
D: TRBD1

CDR3: CASSEASGGMYEQFF
DNA: TGTGCCAGCAGTGAGGCTAGCGGGGGGATGTATGAGCAGTTCTTC
V: TRBV6-4
J: TRBJ2-1
size: -
D: TRBD2

CDR3: CASSLRDSQIYGYTF
DNA: TGTGCCAGCAGCTTACGGGACAGCCAGATCTATGGCTACACCTTC
V: TRBV7-2
J: TRBJ1-2
size: -
D: TRBD1